This T cell receptor (beta chain) was sequenced during a study of blood T cells in healthy people across ages. Points from the study as a whole: Among T cells, TCR beta diversity per million cells dropped roughly linearly as age rose. Any conclusive comparison of naive versus antigen-experienced cells was prevented by using unsorted PBMCs.

On this clonotype itself: The antigen is unknown.

For the second PCR, which ran for about 7 to 12 cycles, a sample-barcoded 5' primer and a J-beta primer mix were used. TCRdb reprocessed the 5' RACE reads via MiXCR and lists one record per CDR3 protein. The table records 1.6 million or so distinct CDR3 sequences, approximately 32% of them present only once. V was pared by 8 bases and J by 3 bases, with 17 bases between. The CDR3 is 15 amino acids. Germline V gives CDR1 MNHEY, CDR2 SVGEGT. The source material was blood. The clonotype originates from a woman aged 25 to 39 in good health. The rearrangement uses TRBV6-2 or TRBV6-3 and TRBJ2-1; D is tentatively TRBD1 or TRBD2 (6 bases each). CDR3 bases: TGTGCCAGCTGGGGGGCCCAAAAGGACTACAATGAGCAGTTCTTC. Encoded protein: CASWGAQKDYNEQFF.